The next 27 T cell receptor beta chains were all read from a single sample in a study of T cells after yellow fever vaccination. One entry per CDR3 protein results from TCRdb running MiXCR on the 5' RACE reads. The repertoire has 300,000 to 350,000 distinct CDR3 sequences, over 3.5% of them found once; the top ten carry approximately 19%. This specimen consisted of PBMCs, obtained 15 days after the yellow fever booster vaccination. All receptors derive from a man between 18 and 29 years old who received the YFV17D yellow fever vaccine.

The V and J genes are TRBV7-2 and TRBJ2-1; 7 nucleotides align to TRBD2. Germline CDR1 and CDR2: SGHTA and FQGNSA. V shed 2 bases and J 12 bases; nucleotides not matched to a gene: 4. The CDR3 runs to 12 residues. The CDR3 loop reads CASSLSGERQFF. In nucleotides, the CDR3 is TGTGCCAGCAGCTTAAGCGGGGAACGGCAGTTCTTC.

This clonotype appeared many times. The chain has TRBV20-1 and TRBJ2-7; D call uncertain. The CDR3 covers 14 residues. Trimming shortened V by 0 bases and J by 4 bases, and 13 bases separated the two germline ends. In germline, CDR1 is DFQATT, CDR2 SNEGSKA (reference sequence). In DNA, the CDR3 is TGCAGTGCTAGAGATTTAGGCAGTCTATACGAGCAGTACTTC. Amino acids: CSARDLGSLYEQYF.

This clonotype was detected many times. The chain carries TRBV20-1 and TRBJ1-2; D is undetermined. The CDR3 sequence is 12 residues long. Germline V gene lookup returns CDR1 DFQATT and CDR2 SNEGSKA (reference sequence). The CDR3 is CRPSGSYDGYTF. The CDR3 DNA reads TGCAGGCCCTCCGGCAGCTATGATGGCTACACCTTC.

This clonotype was seen ten or more times. The rearrangement joins TRBV12-3 or TRBV12-4 to TRBJ1-4; D might be TRBD1 (5 bases). CDR3 size: 14 residues. Trimming shortened V by 6 bases and J by 0 bases, and 8 bases separated the two germline ends. CDR3 residues: CASSDSATNEKLFF. The CDR3 DNA is TGTGCCAGCAGCGACAGTGCAACTAATGAAAAACTGTTTTTT.

The chain joins TRBV7-9 to TRBJ2-3; 9 positions agree with TRBD2. The CDR3 has 16 amino acids. Germline V gene lookup returns CDR1 SEHNR and CDR2 FQNEAQ (reference sequence). After removal of 2 bases from V and 0 bases from J, the junction contained 3 bases not matched to a gene. The CDR3 region is CASSLSAGGSTDTQYF. CDR3 in DNA: TGTGCCAGCAGCTTATCGGCGGGGGGGAGCACAGATACGCAGTATTTT.

This clonotype showed up many times. The rearrangement uses TRBV3-1 and TRBJ1-1, with D possibly matching TRBD1 (5 bases). This CDR3 comprises 14 residues. CDR1 and CDR2 (germline): LGHDT, YNNKEL (reference sequence). V lost 1 base, J lost 4 bases, and 10 bases lay in between. The CDR3 nucleotides are TGTGCCAGCAGCCAAGGACATGGGACCACTGAAGCTTTCTTT. It specifies CASSQGHGTTEAFF.

Only a few counts were recorded for this clonotype. The chain has TRBV7-2 and TRBJ1-5, with TRBD1 as a possible D gene (5 bases). The CDR3 loop spans 15 amino acids. The germline V gene encodes CDR1 SGHTA and CDR2 FQGNSA. Trimming removed 2 bases at V and 0 bases at J, with 8 bases between. The CDR3 DNA reads as TGTGCCAGCAGCTTACAGGACAATAGCAATCAGCCCCAGCATTTT. It translates to CASSLQDNSNQPQHF.

This clonotype was detected a few times. V and J are TRBV7-2 and TRBJ2-7, with D tentatively TRBD2 (6 bases). The CDR3 runs to 15 residues. V lost 5 bases, J lost 0 bases, and 14 bases lay in between. Germline CDR1 is SGHTA and CDR2 is FQGNSA. The CDR3 coding sequence is TGTGCCAGCAGCCTCCTGGGCGGGACCTCCTACGAGCAGTACTTC. This sequence encodes CASSLLGGTSYEQYF.

This clonotype has a count of ten or more. V usage is TRBV6-5 and J usage is TRBJ2-1; TRBD2 matches 9 bases. The V and J ends lost 6 bases and 13 bases, in that order; junction bases with no gene match: 7. CDR3 size: 12 residues. CDR1 MNHEY and CDR2 SVGAGI come from the germline V gene. The CDR3 DNA reads TGTGCCAGCAGGACCGGACTAGCGCAACAGTTCTTC. Protein product: CASRTGLAQQFF.

This rearrangement joins TRBV13 to TRBJ2-2; D perhaps matches TRBD1 (6 bases). The V and J ends lost 2 bases and 3 bases respectively, with 22 bases between them. The CDR3 runs to 19 residues. Germline assignment: CDR1 PRHDT and CDR2 FYEKMQ (reference sequence). The CDR3, as DNA: TGTGCCAGCAGCTTACATAGCAGGGCCATGAGGACAGACACCGGGGAGCTGTTTTTT. It codes for CASSLHSRAMRTDTGELFF.

There are many counts of this clonotype. The genes are TRBV27 and TRBJ1-5, with TRBD1 identical over 8 bases. CDR3 length: 15 amino acids. V gave up 4 bases and J gave up 2 bases; unmatched junction bases: 4. Germline V gene data show CDR1 as MNHEY and CDR2 as SMNVEV (reference sequence). CDR3: CASSSTGVGNQPQHF. CDR3 DNA: TGTGCCAGCAGTTCGACAGGGGTCGGCAATCAGCCCCAGCATTTT.

The sample holds many counts of this clonotype. This chain uses TRBV7-3 with TRBJ2-1, with a weak D call TRBD1 (6 bases). The CDR3 length is 15 residues. The ends were cut back, 5 bases at V and 5 bases at J, with 16 bases in the middle. Per germline, CDR1 SGHTA and CDR2 FQGTGA. CDR3 sequence: CASSPLGAVDNEQFF. The CDR3 DNA reads as TGTGCCAGCAGCCCGCTGGGGGCTGTGGACAATGAGCAGTTCTTC.

In its sample, this clonotype was seen many times. The chain uses TRBV4-3 and TRBJ2-7; weak D call: TRBD2 (5 bases). The germline gives CDR1 LGHNA, CDR2 YSLEER. The CDR3 is made up of 14 amino acids. The V gene lost 4 bases and the J gene lost 3 bases, with 13 bases spanning the gap. As DNA, the CDR3 is TGCGCCAGCAGCCCCCAGCGAGGAGGCTACGAGCAGTACTTC. Protein sequence: CASSPQRGGYEQYF.

This clonotype was observed many times. This sequence joins TRBV7-9 and TRBJ1-5; D call uncertain. The CDR3 has 12 residues. V was shortened by 0 bases and J by 3 bases, with 0 bases between the two germline ends. Looked up from germline, CDR1 is SEHNR and CDR2 is FQNEAQ (reference sequence). In DNA form, the CDR3 reads TGTGCCAGCAGCTTAGCCAATCAGCCCCAGCATTTT. Protein: CASSLANQPQHF. Based on the CDR3 plus reference TRBV7-9 and TRBJ1-5, the full variable domain is DTGVSQNPRHKITKRGQNVTFRCDPISEHNRLYWYRQTLGQGPEFLTYFQNEAQLEKSRLLSDRFSAERPKGSFSTLEIQRTEQGDSAMYLCASSLANQPQHFGDGTRLSIL.

This clonotype turned up a few times. J is TRBJ1-6 and V is TRBV4-3; D perhaps matches TRBD1 (6 bases). The germline CDR1 and CDR2 sequences are LGHNA and YSLEER. Between the trimmed V and J ends, which lost 1 base and 10 bases, there was a span of 8 bases. This CDR3 has 13 residues. The CDR3 protein is CASSQVGGSPLHF. CDR3 in DNA: TGCGCCAGCAGCCAAGTAGGGGGATCACCCCTCCACTTT.

The V gene is TRBV5-6, the J gene TRBJ2-6, with D unresolved. The CDR3 runs to 15 residues. Per the germline V gene, CDR1 is SGHDT and CDR2 is YYEEEE. Trimming removed 5 bases at V and 0 bases at J, with 9 bases between. DNA for the CDR3: TGTGCCAGCAGTCGCCGGAACTCTGGGGCCAACGTCCTGACTTTC. It translates to CASSRRNSGANVLTF.

The table lists this clonotype with a few counts. J is TRBJ1-2 and V is TRBV29-1; unclear D gene. The CDR3 contains 12 residues. V lost 7 bases, J lost 2 bases, and 11 bases lay in between. CDR1 and CDR2 from the germline V gene are SQVTM and ANQGSEA. This CDR3 is CSARSQNYGYTF. The CDR3 DNA reads TGCAGCGCTAGGTCACAAAACTATGGCTACACCTTC.

This clonotype was observed many times. The J gene is TRBJ2-7, the V gene TRBV6-1; a weak D match, TRBD2 (6 bases). CDR3 length: 14 residues. V lost 0 bases, J lost 4 bases, and 10 bases lay in between. Germline CDR1 is MNHNS and CDR2 is SASEGT. The CDR3 protein is CASSEARGGYEQYF. In DNA form, the CDR3 reads TGTGCCAGCAGTGAAGCAAGGGGAGGATACGAGCAGTACTTC.

This clonotype was counted many times. V is TRBV11-2 and J is TRBJ2-1; D possibly corresponds to TRBD1 (6 bases). Per germline, CDR1 SGHAT and CDR2 FQNNGV. V gave up 6 bases and J gave up 6 bases, with 15 bases separating them. The CDR3 loop spans 14 amino acids. This CDR3 reads CASRPTGSINEQFF. The CDR3 nucleotides read TGTGCCAGCAGACCGACAGGTTCCATCAATGAGCAGTTCTTC.

This clonotype was found a few times. The chain recombines TRBV5-1 with TRBJ2-3; 8 positions agree with TRBD2. This CDR3 spans 17 amino acids. J gave up 1 base and V 7 bases, and 14 bases lay outside the gene matches. CDR1 is SGHRS, CDR2 YFSETQ, per germline. The chain's CDR3 is CASSGTAVTSGTDTQYF. The CDR3 nucleotides are TGCGCCAGCTCCGGGACTGCCGTGACTAGCGGCACAGATACGCAGTATTTT.

This clonotype was counted many times. The CDR3 DNA follows: TGCAGCGTTACCGGGACAGGAGGGTCCGGGGAGCTGTTTTTT. Protein product: CSVTGTGGSGELFF. The V and J genes are TRBV29-1 and TRBJ2-2, with 8 bases lining up with TRBD1. The CDR3 loop spans 14 amino acids. With V trimmed by 5 bases and J by 6 bases, 8 bases remained unmatched. Germline assignment: CDR1 SQVTM and CDR2 ANQGSEA.

This clonotype was detected ten times or more. The chain uses TRBV7-9 and TRBJ2-7, with D possibly being TRBD1 (6 bases). CDR1 is SEHNR, CDR2 FQNEAQ, per germline (reference sequence). This CDR3 has 14 amino acids. V lost 5 bases, J lost 2 bases, and 13 bases lay in between. The CDR3 DNA reads as TGTGCCAGCAGCCCGTGGACAGCTACCTACGAGCAGTACTTC. Translated, it gives CASSPWTATYEQYF.

This clonotype was seen many times. This chain joins TRBV20-1 and TRBJ2-1; maybe TRBD1 (6 bases). In germline, CDR1 is DFQATT, CDR2 SNEGSKA (reference sequence). This CDR3 is built from 12 residues. Between the trimmed V and J ends, which lost 7 bases and 10 bases, there was a span of 17 bases. The CDR3 reads CSVWGQVGEQFF. CDR3 nucleotide sequence: TGCAGTGTATGGGGGCAAGTAGGGGAGCAGTTCTTC.

V gene TRBV7-8 combines with J gene TRBJ2-5, with D possibly being TRBD1 (6 bases). The CDR3 runs 16 residues. Deletions cut 1 base from V and 7 bases from J, with 19 bases between. CDR1 is SGHVS and CDR2 is FQNEAQ in the germline V gene. The CDR3 protein is CASSLETGTRGGTQYF. The DNA of the CDR3 is TGTGCCAGCAGCTTAGAAACAGGGACCCGGGGTGGGACCCAGTACTTC.

V and J are TRBV6-2 or TRBV6-3 and TRBJ2-2, with 9 bases fitting TRBD1. Germline V gene lookup returns CDR1 MNHEY and CDR2 SVGEGT. The CDR3 consists of 18 residues. V shed 0 bases and J 6 bases; nucleotides not matched to a gene: 11. The CDR3 reads CASSYSEPGTGIAGELFF. CDR3 nucleotide sequence: TGTGCCAGCAGTTACTCAGAACCCGGGACAGGGATAGCCGGGGAGCTGTTTTTT.

This clonotype was seen many times. CDR3 in DNA: TGTGCCAGCTCACCACGCGGGGATGGTGAAAAACTGTTTTTT. Translation gives CASSPRGDGEKLFF. The J gene is TRBJ1-4, the V gene TRBV18, with unresolved D. This CDR3 has 14 amino acids. The V end was cut by 1 base, the J end by 7 bases, with 10 bases between. Germline CDR1 reads KGHSH; CDR2 reads LQKENI.

This clonotype was seen only a few times. The chain couples TRBV20-1 to TRBJ2-5, with 9 bases lining up with TRBD1. The length of the CDR3 is 13 residues. Trimming removed 6 bases from V and 4 bases from J; junction bases left unmatched: 6. The germline V gene encodes CDR1 DFQATT and CDR2 SNEGSKA (reference sequence). CDR3 in DNA: TGCAGTGCAGGACAGGGGTTTCTAGAGACCCAGTACTTC. Translated: CSAGQGFLETQYF.